One and the same sample provided the 15 T cell receptor beta chains below, sequenced in a study of blood T cell repertoires in COVID-19. TCRdb's copy holds only in-frame clones and misses some; the assay was immunoSEQ multiplex PCR. The table includes more than 85,000 clones, about 80% detected once. What was sequenced was peripheral blood. The receptors were gathered from a woman aged 50 to 65 with acute or convalescent COVID-19.

In DNA form, the CDR3 reads TGTGCCAGCAGCCCCCCCTTCGGCAGGGGCGATATAGGCACTGAAGCTTTCTTT. This sequence encodes CASSPPFGRGDIGTEAFF. The chain employs TRBV7-8 and TRBJ1-1; D possibly corresponds to TRBD1 (6 bases). Between the trimmed V and J ends, which lost 5 bases and 4 bases, there was a span of 26 bases. Germline V gene data show CDR1 as SGHVS and CDR2 as FQNEAQ. The CDR3 sequence is 18 residues long.

The chain is built from TRBV9 and TRBJ1-1; TRBD1 aligns across 9 bases. The CDR3 loop spans 14 amino acids. CDR1 is SGDLS, CDR2 YYNGEE, per germline. The V segment lost 0 bases and the J segment 5 bases; nucleotides outside the gene matches: 2. CDR3 loop: CASSVGQGVTEAFF. Here the CDR3 DNA reads TGTGCCAGCAGCGTAGGACAGGGGGTGACTGAAGCTTTCTTT.

Regarding this clone: Germline is not matched at one junction end, which may reflect a read error. This chain uses TRBV5-1 with TRBJ2-2; 7 bases line up with TRBD2. This CDR3 has 16 residues. The germline gives CDR1 SGHRS, CDR2 YFSETQ. CDR3 DNA: TGCGCCAGCAGCGGGGGGACTACCCGGAACACCGGGGGGCTGTTTTTT. Encoded protein: CASSGGTTRNTGGLFF.

This chain connects TRBV6-5 to TRBJ2-3; weak D call: TRBD2 (7 bases). CDR1 and CDR2 from the germline V gene are MNHEY and SVGAGI. V lost 2 bases and J 0 bases, leaving 12 bases between the germline ends. The CDR3 loop spans 16 amino acids. CDR3 DNA: TGTGCCAGCAGTTACGGGGGGGGGCCGAGCACAGATACGCAGTATTTT. Encoded protein: CASSYGGGPSTDTQYF.

This rearrangement joins TRBV11-2 to TRBJ2-2, with D perhaps TRBD2 (6 bases). This CDR3 has 14 amino acids. Germline V lookup: CDR1 SGHAT, CDR2 FQNNGV. V lost 5 bases, J lost 4 bases, and 11 bases lay in between. The CDR3 DNA follows: TGTGCCAGCAGCGCCGGGGGTCCCACCGGGGAGCTGTTTTTT. It translates to CASSAGGPTGELFF. Based on the CDR3 plus reference TRBV11-2 and TRBJ2-2, the full variable domain is EAGVAQSPRYKIIEKRQSVAFWCNPISGHATLYWYQQILGQGPKLLIQFQNNGVVDDSQLPKDRFSAERLKGVDSTLKIQPAKLEDSAVYLCASSAGGPTGELFFGEGSRLTVL.

This clone was detected ten times or more. V and J are TRBV30 and TRBJ2-7; 8 nucleotides agree with TRBD1. Germline CDR1 GTSNPN, CDR2 SVGIG (reference sequence). V gave up 1 base and J gave up 5 bases; unmatched junction bases: 7. This CDR3 is 14 amino acids long. CDR3 residues: CAWSARTGTDEQYF. The DNA for the CDR3 is TGTGCCTGGAGTGCCCGGACAGGGACCGACGAGCAGTACTTC.

The chain uses TRBV18 and TRBJ1-2, with D possibly being TRBD1 (5 bases). Germline V CDR1 and CDR2: KGHSH, LQKENI. The V and J ends lost 3 bases and 4 bases respectively, with 9 bases between them. This CDR3 has 13 residues. DNA of the CDR3: TGTGCCAGCTCACCCCAGGGTACCTATGGCTACACCTTC. This sequence encodes CASSPQGTYGYTF.

The chain is built from TRBV7-2 and TRBJ2-5; maybe TRBD2 (5 bases). The CDR3 has 15 residues. Trimming stripped 1 base from V and 2 bases from J, with 11 bases between. Germline V gives CDR1 SGHTA, CDR2 FQGNSA. CDR3 sequence reads: CASSLEQPGQETQYF. DNA for the CDR3: TGTGCCAGCAGCTTAGAGCAACCGGGACAAGAGACCCAGTACTTC.

This clone was seen a single time. The chain joins TRBV19 to TRBJ2-7; 16 bases line up with TRBD2. The germline CDR1 and CDR2 sequences are LNHDA and SQIVND (reference sequence). V lost 5 bases and J lost 4; bases outside the gene matches: 8. The CDR3 has 17 residues. CDR3 amino acids: CASSVGTSGGAGYEQYF. The CDR3 DNA is TGTGCCAGTAGTGTCGGGACTAGCGGGGGGGCCGGGTACGAGCAGTACTTC.

The rearrangement links TRBV3-1 (or the pseudogene TRBV3-2) to TRBJ2-7; 8 bases are shared with TRBD1. This CDR3 has 15 residues. J lost 5 bases, V lost 0 bases, and 6 bases had no gene match. CDR1 and CDR2 from the germline V gene are LGHDT and YNNKEL (reference sequence). The CDR3 sequence is CASSQDLDRGDEQYF. CDR3 nucleotide sequence: TGTGCCAGCAGCCAAGATCTAGACAGGGGAGACGAGCAGTACTTC.

This rearrangement joins TRBV3-1 (or the pseudogene TRBV3-2) to TRBJ2-3, with TRBD2 matching 7 bases. V lost 0 bases, J lost 5 bases, and 17 bases stayed unmatched. The CDR3 consists of 19 residues. Germline-derived CDR1 and CDR2 are LGHDT and YNNKEL (reference sequence). This CDR3 reads CASSQDPPSGLTSGDTQYF. The CDR3 nucleotides read TGTGCCAGCAGCCAAGATCCGCCTAGCGGCCTTACCTCGGGAGATACGCAGTATTTT.

The genes are TRBV6-5 and TRBJ2-5; 10 nucleotides agree with TRBD2. Germline CDR1 and CDR2: MNHEY and SVGAGI. Trimming took 2 bases from V and 7 from J; bases not matched to a gene: 7. This CDR3 region has 15 residues. DNA of the CDR3: TGTGCCAGCAGTTACGGAGCGGGGGGGCCTAGGACCCAGTACTTC. Protein: CASSYGAGGPRTQYF.

This clone was detected a few times. The chain couples TRBV27 to TRBJ1-5; the D gene is possibly TRBD1 (6 bases). The CDR3 sequence is 12 residues long. The V and J ends lost 6 bases and 4 bases respectively, with 7 bases between them. CDR1 and CDR2 from the germline V gene are MNHEY and SMNVEV (reference sequence). CDR3 residues: CASRTGNQPQHF. CDR3 DNA: TGTGCCAGCAGAACAGGGAATCAGCCCCAGCATTTT.

This chain joins TRBV6-2 or TRBV6-3 and TRBJ2-5, with 9 bases identical to TRBD2. CDR1 and CDR2 (germline): MNHEY, SVGEGT. There are 15 residues in the CDR3. Trimming removed 5 bases from V and 0 bases from J; junction bases left unmatched: 4. In DNA form, the CDR3 reads TGTGCCAGCAGTGACGGGACTAGCCACCAAGAGACCCAGTACTTC. Protein sequence: CASSDGTSHQETQYF.

This clone was counted a few times. The DNA for the CDR3 is TGTGCCAGTAGTATAAAAGGAGGCTGGGGCTATGGCTACACCTTC. It yields the protein CASSIKGGWGYGYTF. The genes are TRBV19 and TRBJ1-2; D remains unclear. Germline V CDR1 and CDR2: LNHDA, SQIVND (reference sequence). The CDR3 runs 15 residues. Trimming cost V 2 bases and J 4 bases, with 14 bases left between them.